Here is one TCR beta chain with its context. Its cognate antigen is unknown. The CDR3 sequence is 14 residues long. V gave up 8 bases and J gave up 7 bases, with 15 bases separating them. Germline V gene sequence: CDR1 MGHDK, CDR2 SYGVNS. These data come from a study of early T cells in non-severe SARS-CoV-2 infection. Study-wide context: Unsorted whole blood bulk RNA was sequenced, with unpaired chains. Regarding the study as a whole: Using VDJdb, the matching emphasized anti-spike CD8 responses while missing private and CD4 specificities.

Researchers attached unique molecular identifiers to individual cDNA molecules. TCRdb passed the 5' RACE reads through MiXCR, listing each CDR3 protein once. This table holds about 42,000 distinct CDR3 sequences, approximately 6.9% found once. Sequenced: whole blood. V gene TRBV25-1 combines with J gene TRBJ1-6; perhaps TRBD1 as D (5 bases). The source is an adult who was a healthcare worker with PCR-confirmed SARS-CoV-2 infection or an uninfected control (not recorded which). The CDR3, as DNA: TGTGCCAGCGCCCGTGGGGCGGGAAATTCACCCCTCCACTTT. Translated, it gives CASARGAGNSPLHF. Full variable domain (missing parts from reference TRBV25-1 and TRBJ1-6): EADIYQTPRYLVIGTGKKITLECSQTMGHDKMYWYQQDPGMELHLIHYSYGVNSTEKGDLSSESTVSRIRTEHFPLTLESARPSHTSQYLCASARGAGNSPLHFGNGTRLTVT.